The clone carrying this T cell receptor (beta chain) showed up just once. Its antigen is currently unknown. Its ends do not fully match the called genes, so a read error is possible. These data are taken from a study of long-term antiretroviral therapy in people with HIV. The CDR3 consists of 14 residues. CDR1 is SSHAT and CDR2 is FNYEAQ in the germline V gene (reference sequence). Treatment of all HIV participants took place in the United States. Study-wide findings and caveats: Sampling of blood ran from the mid-2000s to the late 2010s, and older ART regimens were possibly in use. Post-ART, diversity grew, though it stayed under transplant donor control levels.

Sequencing used immunoSEQ v3.0 at survey level. Repertoires were generated with immunoSEQ multiplex PCR, while TCRdb's copy carries only in-frame clones and drops some. Here the sample spans about 29,000 clones, about 90% being singletons. The chain employs TRBV7-7 and TRBJ1-5; no definite D call. The source material was unsorted PBMCs, sampled 3.2 years before starting antiretroviral therapy. This TCR came from a man over 45 with HIV. DNA of the CDR3: TGTGCTAGCAGCTTAAGGGAAAGCAATCAGCCCCAGCATTTT. It is translated as CASSLRESNQPQHF.